These 24 T cell receptor beta chains were all obtained from the same sample, sequenced in a study of response to subunit inactivated influenza vaccine. TCRdb re-derived calls from the RT-PCR reads in MiXCR, one entry per CDR3 protein. The table includes more than 400,000 distinct CDR3 sequences, under 8.5% detected once. Source: PBMCs from blood, taken roughly 24 months after vaccination. The receptors were sampled from a man between 50 and 75 years old who received an inactivated influenza vaccine.

This clonotype was observed at least ten times. The chain links TRBV7-2 to TRBJ2-2, with no clear D. The germline V gene has CDR1 SGHTA and CDR2 FQGNSA. This CDR3 has 15 amino acids. V shed 8 bases and J shed 0 bases, with 13 bases lying between them. The CDR3 loop is CASQEGRPNTGELFF. DNA for the CDR3: TGTGCCAGCCAGGAAGGCCGCCCGAACACCGGGGAGCTGTTTTTT.

The chain employs TRBV9 and TRBJ1-3, with 8 bases aligning to TRBD1. This CDR3 contains 16 residues. CDR1 SGDLS and CDR2 YYNGEE come from the germline V gene. V trimming: 4 bases; J trimming: 0 bases; junction bases outside the gene matches: 6. The CDR3, as DNA: TGTGCCAGCAGCCCCGGGACAGGAGACTCTGGAAACACCATATATTTT. Its translation: CASSPGTGDSGNTIYF.

The CDR3 loop reads CASSLPVADETQYF. The CDR3 coding sequence is TGTGCCAGCAGTCTCCCCGTGGCCGACGAGACCCAGTACTTC. V is TRBV7-8 and J is TRBJ2-5, with D unresolved. This CDR3 contains 14 residues. From germline, CDR1 is SGHVS and CDR2 FQNEAQ. With 6 bases removed from V and 5 bases from J, the gap between germline ends came to 16 bases. The whole variable domain, remainder taken from reference TRBV7-8 and TRBJ2-5, is GAGVSQSPRYKVAKRGQDVALRCDPISGHVSLFWYQQALGQGPEFLTYFQNEAQLDKSGLPSDRFFAERPEGSVSTLKIQRTQQEDSAVYLCASSLPVADETQYFGPGTRLLVL.

The sample holds many counts of this clonotype. V usage is TRBV18 and J usage is TRBJ2-2; D possibly corresponds to TRBD1 (6 bases). The CDR3 extends over 18 amino acids. V was clipped by 3 bases and J by 0 bases, with 17 bases between them. Germline V CDR1 and CDR2: KGHSH, LQKENI. The CDR3, as DNA: TGTGCCAGCTCACCCCTTCCACCGACAGGCGCGAACACCGGGGAGCTGTTTTTT. Amino acids: CASSPLPPTGANTGELFF.

To note about this clonotype: Since a much larger clone is just one base distant, this may be a read error. The CDR3 sequence: CATCREPGTAYEQYF. CDR3 bases: TGTGCCACCTGCAGAGAACCAGGGACTGCCTACGAGCAGTACTTC. This rearrangement joins TRBV15 to TRBJ2-7, with a possible D match to TRBD2 (6 bases). There are 15 residues in the CDR3. Germline V gene sequence: CDR1 LNHNV, CDR2 YYDKDF (reference sequence).

This clonotype was found a few times. J is TRBJ2-7 and V is TRBV14; D ambiguous. The CDR3 has 16 residues. Trimming pared 1 base from V and 0 bases from J, leaving 13 bases between. Germline values: CDR1 SGHDN, CDR2 FVKESK. The DNA of the CDR3 is TGTGCCAGCAGCCAAGGTTTAAAAGGAAGCTCCTACGAGCAGTACTTC. Translation: CASSQGLKGSSYEQYF.

This clonotype was observed a handful of times. The V and J genes are TRBV5-1 and TRBJ1-2; 9 bases line up with TRBD1. The CDR3 is 14 amino acids. The J segment lost 4 bases and the V segment lost 4 bases, leaving 5 bases of the junction unmatched. Looked up from germline, CDR1 is SGHRS and CDR2 is YFSETQ. The CDR3 nucleotides read TGCGCCAGCAGCGATCCGGGACAGGGCTATGGCTACACCTTC. Its translation is CASSDPGQGYGYTF. Based on the CDR3 plus reference TRBV5-1 and TRBJ1-2, the full variable domain is KAGVTQTPRYLIKTRGQQVTLSCSPISGHRSVSWYQQTPGQGLQFLFEYFSETQRNKGNFPGRFSGRQFSNSRSEMNVSTLELGDSALYLCASSDPGQGYGYTFGSGTRLTVV.

The chain uses TRBV19 and TRBJ1-1; D remains unclear. The length of the CDR3 is 13 residues. The V end lost 4 bases, the J end lost 0 bases, and 6 bases lay between the germline ends. The germline CDR1 and CDR2 sequences are LNHDA and SQIVND (reference sequence). The CDR3, as DNA: TGTGCCAGTAGTACATCAATGAACACTGAAGCTTTCTTT. It is translated as CASSTSMNTEAFF.

The chain carries TRBV20-1 and TRBJ2-3; TRBD2 matches 11 bases. The CDR3 has 16 amino acids. Germline V gene lookup returns CDR1 DFQATT and CDR2 SNEGSKA (reference sequence). J gave up 5 bases and V 3 bases, and 10 bases lay outside the gene matches. The CDR3 region has the DNA TGCAGTGCTAGTTGGGGACCCGGGACTAGCGGAGATACGCAGTATTTT. Its protein product is CSASWGPGTSGDTQYF.

The J gene is TRBJ2-7, the V gene TRBV12-3 or TRBV12-4; 15 nucleotides align to TRBD2. This CDR3 is built from 16 residues. V shed 5 bases, J shed 0 bases, and the junction held 2 bases outside the gene matches. The CDR3 sequence: CASSGTSGRSSYEQYF. In DNA form, the CDR3 reads TGTGCCAGCAGTGGGACTAGCGGGAGGAGCTCCTACGAGCAGTACTTC.

This clonotype has a handful of counts. V and J are TRBV28 and TRBJ2-1, with D tentatively TRBD1 (5 bases). The CDR3 loop spans 16 amino acids. Germline V gives CDR1 MDHEN, CDR2 SYDVKM. V was clipped by 5 bases and J by 2 bases, with 16 bases between them. CDR3 region: CASSLRTEGAYNEQFF. In nucleotides, the CDR3 is TGTGCCAGCAGTCTTAGGACCGAAGGGGCCTACAATGAGCAGTTCTTC.

V is TRBV4-1 and J is TRBJ1-1, with 11 bases lining up with TRBD1. The CDR3 sequence is 15 residues long. The trim removed 3 bases at V and 3 bases at J, leaving 3 bases unmatched. CDR1 and CDR2 from the germline V gene are MGHRA and YSYEKL. The CDR3 DNA is TGCGCCAGCAGCCAGGGACAGGGGGGAGACACTGAAGCTTTCTTT. Translating it yields CASSQGQGGDTEAFF.

The sample holds a few counts of this clonotype. This chain uses TRBV20-1 with TRBJ2-2, with TRBD2 matching 12 bases. CDR1 DFQATT and CDR2 SNEGSKA come from the germline V gene (reference sequence). The CDR3 spans 15 residues. The trim removed 3 bases at V and 7 bases at J, leaving 6 bases unmatched. CDR3 bases: TGCAGTGCTAGTAGGCTAGCGGGAGGGAACGGGGAGCTGTTTTTT. Encoded protein: CSASRLAGGNGELFF.

This clonotype was counted between two and nine times. The rearrangement uses TRBV15 and TRBJ2-7; TRBD1 matches at 9 bases. The V gene's germline CDR1 is LNHNV and CDR2 YYDKDF (reference sequence). The CDR3 covers 15 residues. V was clipped by 4 bases and J by 5 bases; unmatched bases: 9. The CDR3 coding sequence is TGTGCCACCAGCATTACCGGGACAGGGAGAGACGAGCAGTACTTC. Residues: CATSITGTGRDEQYF. The full variable domain, rest sourced from reference TRBV15 and TRBJ2-7, is DAMVIQNPRYQVTQFGKPVTLSCSQTLNHNVMYWYQQKSSQAPKLLFHYYDKDFNNEADTPDNFQSRRPNTSFCFLDIRSPGLGDTAMYLCATSITGTGRDEQYFGPGTRLTVT.

This clonotype appeared a few times. The chain joins TRBV6-1 to TRBJ1-5; D ambiguous. The CDR3 length is 14 residues. From germline, CDR1 is MNHNS and CDR2 SASEGT. With 3 bases removed from V and 6 bases from J, the gap between germline ends came to 12 bases. CDR3 coding DNA: TGTGCCAGCAGTGATACCCAGGTTGGTCAGCCCCAGCATTTT. It is translated as CASSDTQVGQPQHF.

This clonotype was seen only a few times. The chain has TRBV6-2 or TRBV6-3 and TRBJ2-1; tentatively, D is TRBD2 (7 bases). Trimming took off 6 bases at V and 4 bases at J, with 13 bases between the two ends. Germline CDR1 and CDR2: MNHEY and SVGEGT. CDR3 length equals 14 residues. The CDR3 DNA reads TGTGCCAGCAGAAAGAGGGGGGGGTACAATGAGCAGTTCTTC. Protein product: CASRKRGGYNEQFF.

This clonotype was detected a few times. J is TRBJ2-1 and V is TRBV4-2; a possible D gene is TRBD1 (6 bases). Trimming took 7 bases from V and 8 from J, leaving 18 bases between them. The CDR3 totals 14 residues. Germline loops: CDR1 LGHNA, CDR2 YNFKEQ. CDR3 DNA sequence: TGTGCCAGCACCCCCAACAGGGTAAGCGATGAGCAGTTCTTC. Its translation: CASTPNRVSDEQFF.

This clonotype was counted between two and nine times. The rearrangement joins TRBV2 to TRBJ2-4; 8 bases map to TRBD1. Germline CDR1 reads SNHLY; CDR2 reads FYNNEI. The CDR3 runs 20 residues. V shed 6 bases and J 1 base; nucleotides not matched to a gene: 20. CDR3 region: CASRGQAKGLIRMAKNIQYF. Written as DNA, the CDR3 is TGTGCCAGCAGGGGACAGGCTAAGGGATTGATACGTATGGCCAAAAACATTCAGTACTTC.

This clonotype occurred a few times. The V gene is TRBV4-1, the J gene TRBJ2-3; 8 positions match TRBD1. V was clipped by 2 bases and J by 2 bases; unmatched bases: 3. The CDR3 length is 15 residues. Per the germline V gene, CDR1 is MGHRA and CDR2 is YSYEKL. CDR3 coding DNA: TGCGCCAGCAGCCAACAGACAGGGGTCACAGATACGCAGTATTTT. Translating gives CASSQQTGVTDTQYF.

This chain connects TRBV7-8 to TRBJ1-1; 9 bases map to TRBD1. The CDR3 consists of 15 residues. V shed 1 base, J shed 6 bases, and the junction held 6 bases outside the gene matches. Germline-derived CDR1 and CDR2 are SGHVS and FQNEAQ. The CDR3 is CASSLVTGGGAEAFF. The CDR3 DNA sequence: TGTGCCAGCAGCTTAGTGACAGGGGGGGGCGCTGAAGCTTTCTTT.

In this sample, this clonotype turned up many times. The chain has TRBV28 and TRBJ2-1; D is ambiguous. CDR1 is MDHEN, CDR2 SYDVKM, per germline. V was clipped by 6 bases and J by 5 bases, with 11 bases between them. CDR3 size: 13 residues. The CDR3, as DNA: TGTGCCAGCAGCGTTGGACCGAACAATGAGCAGTTCTTC. Amino acid sequence: CASSVGPNNEQFF. Combining the CDR3 with reference TRBV28 and TRBJ2-1 gives the whole variable domain DVKVTQSSRYLVKRTGEKVFLECVQDMDHENMFWYRQDPGLGLRLIYFSYDVKMKEKGDIPEGYSVSREKKERFSLILESASTNQTSMYLCASSVGPNNEQFFGPGTRLTVL.

This clonotype was picked up many times. This chain joins TRBV7-7 and TRBJ2-2; a weak D match, TRBD1 (5 bases). The CDR3 consists of 15 residues. V shed 3 bases and J shed 4 bases, with 12 bases lying between them. The germline V gene encodes CDR1 SSHAT and CDR2 FNYEAQ (reference sequence). The CDR3 bases are TGTGCCAGCAGCTTGGCAGGGCCCAGCACCGGGGAGCTGTTTTTT. It translates to CASSLAGPSTGELFF.

This clonotype has a count of ten or more. The CDR3 DNA reads as TGTGCCAGCAGTTTAATGTCAGGGCGGACTGAAGCTTTCTTT. Translating it yields CASSLMSGRTEAFF. The V and J genes are TRBV12-3 or TRBV12-4 and TRBJ1-1; possibly TRBD1 for D (5 bases). The CDR3 length is 14 residues. The V end was cut by 2 bases, the J end by 5 bases, with 12 bases between.

V is TRBV5-1 and J is TRBJ2-5; tentatively, D is TRBD1 (6 bases). The CDR3 length is 16 residues. V was clipped by 0 bases and J by 4 bases, with 16 bases between them. Germline assignment: CDR1 SGHRS and CDR2 YFSETQ. DNA for the CDR3: TGCGCCAGCAGCTTGGGGATCCAGGGGAACTCAGAGACCCAGTACTTC. This translates into CASSLGIQGNSETQYF.